Sequencing of this T cell receptor (beta chain) was carried out in a study of neoadjuvant anti-PD-1 for oral cavity cancer. The study's findings and limits: Higher pretreatment blood Treg/Th17 ratios correlated with higher pretreatment blood and lower post-treatment tumor TCRbeta clonality. Each response group had just a few patients in TCR analyses.

Only in-frame clones appear in the TCRdb table, and some are missing; sequencing was by immunoSEQ multiplex PCR. Seen here are more than 10,000 clones, around 66% observed once, and the top ten hold 2.4%. As regards this clone: Its matching antigen is unknown.

The specimen comprised PBMCs, sampled before nivolumab (anti-PD-1) treatment. This clonotype was obtained from a person aged 40 to 85 with oral cavity squamous cell carcinoma.

In nucleotides, the CDR3 is TGTGCCAGTAGGCCTCGTCCCGGGACAGGGGGATCTGAAGCTTTCTTT. Translating gives CASRPRPGTGGSEAFF. The chain uses TRBV19 and TRBJ1-1, with TRBD1 matching 11 bases. Germline V CDR1 and CDR2: LNHDA, SQIVND (reference sequence). V lost 6 bases to trimming and J lost 6 bases; unmatched junction nucleotides: 12. This CDR3 is built from 16 residues. The whole variable domain, filled in from reference TRBV19 and TRBJ1-1, reads DGGITQSPKYLFRKEGQNVTLSCEQNLNHDAMYWYRQDPGQGLRLIYYSQIVNDFQKGDIAEGYSVSREKKESFPLTVTSAQKNPTAFYLCASRPRPGTGGSEAFFGQGTRLTVV.